This T cell receptor (beta chain) came from a study of control samples from healthy donors and cancer patients. Trimming left V 1 base short and J 0 bases short, with 3 bases between. The germline V gene has CDR1 MRHNA and CDR2 SNTAGT. The CDR3 is made up of 14 amino acids. TCRdb's copy holds only in-frame clones and misses some; the assay was immunoSEQ multiplex PCR. The profile shows 98,000 or so clones, roughly four fifths of them singletons. The rearrangement uses TRBV6-4 and TRBJ2-2; D is ambiguous. The sample comprised blood. The TCR originated in a young man in good health. The CDR3: CASSDLANTGELFF. The CDR3 coding sequence is TGTGCCAGCAGTGACTTGGCGAACACCGGGGAGCTGTTTTTT.